A selection of T cell receptor beta chains follows, all from one sample in a study of T cells in Graves' hyperthyroidism and ophthalmopathy. MiXCR, applied by TCRdb to the multiplex PCR reads, yields one record per CDR3 protein. Of 30,000 to 40,000 distinct CDR3 sequences in the sample, about 47% were seen once. Material for sequencing was blood. Receptor source: a middle-aged man with Graves' ophthalmopathy. CDR3s include the opening cysteine and the closing phenylalanine or tryptophan. The D gene is left open where the match is weak. A row's size may be missing; if present it is once, few, many or a size class.

DNA: TGTGCCAGCAGCAAACCCGGGACAGCAAATGGCTACACCTTC
CDR3: CASSKPGTANGYTF
V: TRBV9
size: few
D: TRBD1
J: TRBJ1-2

DNA: TGTGCCAGCAGCCCCCGGACTAGCGGGAGTATGACCTACAATGAGCAGTTCTTC
CDR3: CASSPRTSGSMTYNEQFF
V: TRBV7-8
size: many
D: TRBD2
J: TRBJ2-1

DNA: TGCAGTGCTTCGACAGGGACAGATCAGCCCCAGCATTTT
CDR3: CSASTGTDQPQHF
V: TRBV20-1
size: medium-sized
D: TRBD1
J: TRBJ1-5

DNA: TGCAGTGCCATGAGCGGGACCTACAATGAGCAGTATTTT
CDR3: CSAMSGTYNEQYF
V: TRBV20-1
size: .
D: TRBD2
J: TRBJ2-3

DNA: TGTGCCAGCAGCTTAGAGGTAGCAGGGAGGAGATACGAGCAGTACTTC
CDR3: CASSLEVAGRRYEQYF
V: TRBV11-2
size: .
D: .
J: TRBJ2-7

DNA: TGCAGCGTTGTCGCACTATCAGCTTTCTTT
CDR3: CSVVALSAFF
V: TRBV29-1
size: few
D: .
J: TRBJ1-1

DNA: TGTGCCAGCAGCTTAAGAGAGTACTATGGCTACACCTTC
CDR3: CASSLREYYGYTF
V: TRBV13
size: many
D: .
J: TRBJ1-2

DNA: TGCGCCAGCAGTGAGTCGAGATTGGGTGGCAGCTCCGGCTACACCTTC
CDR3: CASSESRLGGSSGYTF
V: TRBV10-1
size: .
D: .
J: TRBJ1-2

DNA: TGTGCCAGCAGCCCCACGGGACAGGGGACCTACGAGCAGTACTTC
CDR3: CASSPTGQGTYEQYF
V: TRBV9
size: .
D: TRBD1
J: TRBJ2-7

DNA: TGTGCCATCAGTGATTCCGGGACTAGCGGCTACAATGAGCAGTTCTTC
CDR3: CAISDSGTSGYNEQFF
V: TRBV10-3
size: .
D: TRBD2
J: TRBJ2-1

DNA: TGCAGTGCTACCGGGGCCACAATAAATCAGCCCCAGCATTTT
CDR3: CSATGATINQPQHF
V: TRBV20-1
size: .
D: .
J: TRBJ1-5

DNA: TGTGCCTGGGCTACACTTTATAGCAATCAGCCCCAGCATTTT
CDR3: CAWATLYSNQPQHF
V: TRBV30
size: many
D: .
J: TRBJ1-5

DNA: TGTGCCAGTAGTACCACGTGGAGCCCGAACTACGAGCAGTACTTC
CDR3: CASSTTWSPNYEQYF
V: TRBV19
size: many
D: .
J: TRBJ2-7